This T cell receptor beta chain stems from a study of cytomegalovirus exposure and HLA in healthy donors. Whole-study findings and limits: TCR beta chains associated with HLA were, in a later analysis, more clonally expanded than equally common others. Reports described diagnosis of cytomegalovirus status by the classifier as highly specific and sensitive. Listed as cytomegalovirus-associated were 150 or so TCR beta chains.

This clone was counted between two and nine times. Its antigen is not known. PCR was performed using 60 Vbeta and 13 Jbeta primers. The assay was immunoSEQ multiplex PCR, and TCRdb's table has in-frame clones only and misses some. The sample lists 200,000 to 250,000 clones, roughly 80% occurring once. The CDR3 extends over 13 amino acids. Germline CDR1 reads SGHRS; CDR2 reads YFSETQ. Trimming took 2 bases from V and 6 from J, leaving 11 bases between them. The clonotype originates from a man aged 45-65 years in good health and CMV-seronegative. J is TRBJ1-2 and V is TRBV5-1; D remains ambiguous. Input material: PBMCs. The CDR3 sequence: CASSLVPPDGYTF. The CDR3 region has the DNA TGCGCCAGCAGCTTAGTCCCACCGGATGGCTACACCTTC.